These T cell receptor beta chains were read from a single sample in a study of shared clonotypes between healthy human individuals. Here immunoSEQ multiplex PCR was the method, and the copy in TCRdb shows in-frame clones only, minus some. The profile shows about 1 million clones, around four fifths of them singletons. The sample taken for sequencing was memory CD4+ T cells sorted from blood. All receptors come from a man aged 18-30 years in good health. CDR3s include the opening cysteine and the closing phenylalanine or tryptophan. D genes are given only for firm matches. Not every row has a clone size; where given, it reads once, few, many or a size class.

>TRBJ1-1|TRBV2|.|.
TGTGCCAGCAGTGGTAACGCAGGGGACACTGAAGCTTTCTTT
CASSGNAGDTEAFF
>TRBJ1-6|TRBV7-9|.|.
TGTGCCAGCAGCTTACTACAGGATAATTCACCCCTCCACTTT
CASSLLQDNSPLHF
>TRBJ2-1|TRBV9|.|once
TGTGCCAGCAGCGGTGGGACCTCCTACAATGAGCAGTTCTTC
CASSGGTSYNEQFF
>TRBJ2-1|TRBV4-2|.|.
TGTGCCAGCAGCTTTGAGGGGACCCTTCCCAATGAGCAGTTCTTC
CASSFEGTLPNEQFF
>TRBJ2-5|TRBV7-2|.|once
TGTGCCAGCAGCCAGAATGTTGACGGGAAGACCCAGTACTTC
CASSQNVDGKTQYF
>TRBJ1-1|TRBV29-1|.|.
TGCAGCGTCGAAGGCAATACAAACACTGAAGCTTTCTTT
CSVEGNTNTEAFF
>TRBJ1-5|TRBV28|.|.
TGTGCCAGTATAAACGGGGGAGGGCGGCCCCAGCATTTT
CASINGGGRPQHF
>TRBJ2-5|TRBV29-1|.|.
TGCAGCGTTGAAAGGCCGAGCCAAGAGACCCAGTACTTC
CSVERPSQETQYF
>TRBJ1-6|TRBV5-1|TRBD1|.
TGCGCCAGCAGCTTGGGCTCAGGGGGCGGGTCACCCCTCCACTTT
CASSLGSGGGSPLHF
>TRBJ2-7|TRBV5-4|.|.
TGTGCCAGCAGCTTAGGTTACGAGCAGTACTTC
CASSLGYEQYF
>TRBJ2-7|TRBV6-5|.|.
TGTGCCAGCAGTTCAGGGGGGAACTACGAGCAGTACTTC
CASSSGGNYEQYF
>TRBJ2-7|TRBV12-2|.|.
TGTGCAAGTCGCCTGCATAACAACGTTTTCTACGAGCAGTACTTC
CASRLHNNVFYEQYF
>TRBJ1-4|TRBV28|.|.
TGTGCCAGCAGTTTATACCTGGGTGTAGGTGAAAAACTGTTTTTT
CASSLYLGVGEKLFF
>TRBJ2-7|TRBV11-3|.|.
TGTGCCAGCAGCTTAGGACCCTCCTACGAGCAGTACTTC
CASSLGPSYEQYF
>TRBJ2-1|TRBV5-4|.|.
TGTGCCAGCAGCTTGTGGGATGGATCGAATGAGCAGTTCTTC
CASSLWDGSNEQFF
>TRBJ2-3|TRBV29-1|.|.
TGCAGCGTCTCAGGGGTCTCAGATACGCAGTATTTT
CSVSGVSDTQYF
>TRBJ2-3|TRBV7-3|.|.
TGTGCCAGCAGCTTATTCCAGGACACAGATACGCAGTATTTT
CASSLFQDTDTQYF
>TRBJ2-3|TRBV5-4|.|few
TGTGCCAGCAGCTTGCAAGCGGTGTTTACAGATACGCAGTATTTT
CASSLQAVFTDTQYF
>TRBJ2-1|TRBV7-2|TRBD2|.
TGTGCCAGCAGCTTAGTTACTAGCGTCTACAATGAGCAGTTCTTC
CASSLVTSVYNEQFF
>TRBJ1-6|TRBV5-1|.|.
TGCGCCAGCAGTGATAATTCACCCCTCCACTTT
CASSDNSPLHF
>TRBJ1-1|TRBV5-4|TRBD1|.
TGTGCCAGCGGGGAGAAAGACAGGGGGCAAGCTTTCTTT
CASGEKDRGQAFF
>TRBJ2-5|TRBV21-1|.|.
TGTGCCAGCAGCAAAGAGGGGGGCGAAGGTGGCGAGACCCAGTACTTC
CASSKEGGEGGETQYF
>TRBJ2-7|TRBV6-1|.|few
TGTGCCAGCAGAGTAGGAAACTCCTACGAGCAGTACTTC
CASRVGNSYEQYF
>TRBJ2-3|TRBV5-4|.|few
TGTGCCAGCAGCTTTGGACAGACGTCCCAGTATTTT
CASSFGQTSQYF
>TRBJ2-1|TRBV10-2|.|.
TGCGCCAGCAGACAGGGCCTTAAGGATGAGCAGTTCTTC
CASRQGLKDEQFF
>TRBJ1-3|TRBV10-3|.|.
TGTGCCATCAGTGAGTGGGGGGCTGGAAACACCATATATTTT
CAISEWGAGNTIYF
>TRBJ2-1|TRBV28|.|.
TGTGCCAGCAGTGGGTACAATGAGCAGTTCTTC
CASSGYNEQFF
>TRBJ2-5|TRBV11-3|TRBD2|.
TGTGCCAGCAGCCCTGGCGGGAGCCAAGGGACCCAGTACTTC
CASSPGGSQGTQYF
>TRBJ1-1|TRBV6-5|.|.
TGTGCCAGCACCCCCGGAGGGGCCACTGAAGCTTTCTTT
CASTPGGATEAFF
>TRBJ2-5|TRBV5-1|TRBD1|once
TGCGCCAGCAGCTTGAACGCAGGGGGCGGAGAGACCCAGTACTTC
CASSLNAGGGETQYF
>TRBJ1-4|TRBV5-1|.|.
TGCGCCAGCAGCTTAGAAGGAGGGGAAAAACTGTTTTTT
CASSLEGGEKLFF
>TRBJ2-2|TRBV7-8|.|once
TGTGCCAGCAGCTTGTCTGCGGGGAACACCGGGGAGCTGTTTTTT
CASSLSAGNTGELFF
>TRBJ2-4|TRBV19|.|.
TGTGCCAGTAGTATAGTGCTGGGGGACATTCAGTACTTC
CASSIVLGDIQYF